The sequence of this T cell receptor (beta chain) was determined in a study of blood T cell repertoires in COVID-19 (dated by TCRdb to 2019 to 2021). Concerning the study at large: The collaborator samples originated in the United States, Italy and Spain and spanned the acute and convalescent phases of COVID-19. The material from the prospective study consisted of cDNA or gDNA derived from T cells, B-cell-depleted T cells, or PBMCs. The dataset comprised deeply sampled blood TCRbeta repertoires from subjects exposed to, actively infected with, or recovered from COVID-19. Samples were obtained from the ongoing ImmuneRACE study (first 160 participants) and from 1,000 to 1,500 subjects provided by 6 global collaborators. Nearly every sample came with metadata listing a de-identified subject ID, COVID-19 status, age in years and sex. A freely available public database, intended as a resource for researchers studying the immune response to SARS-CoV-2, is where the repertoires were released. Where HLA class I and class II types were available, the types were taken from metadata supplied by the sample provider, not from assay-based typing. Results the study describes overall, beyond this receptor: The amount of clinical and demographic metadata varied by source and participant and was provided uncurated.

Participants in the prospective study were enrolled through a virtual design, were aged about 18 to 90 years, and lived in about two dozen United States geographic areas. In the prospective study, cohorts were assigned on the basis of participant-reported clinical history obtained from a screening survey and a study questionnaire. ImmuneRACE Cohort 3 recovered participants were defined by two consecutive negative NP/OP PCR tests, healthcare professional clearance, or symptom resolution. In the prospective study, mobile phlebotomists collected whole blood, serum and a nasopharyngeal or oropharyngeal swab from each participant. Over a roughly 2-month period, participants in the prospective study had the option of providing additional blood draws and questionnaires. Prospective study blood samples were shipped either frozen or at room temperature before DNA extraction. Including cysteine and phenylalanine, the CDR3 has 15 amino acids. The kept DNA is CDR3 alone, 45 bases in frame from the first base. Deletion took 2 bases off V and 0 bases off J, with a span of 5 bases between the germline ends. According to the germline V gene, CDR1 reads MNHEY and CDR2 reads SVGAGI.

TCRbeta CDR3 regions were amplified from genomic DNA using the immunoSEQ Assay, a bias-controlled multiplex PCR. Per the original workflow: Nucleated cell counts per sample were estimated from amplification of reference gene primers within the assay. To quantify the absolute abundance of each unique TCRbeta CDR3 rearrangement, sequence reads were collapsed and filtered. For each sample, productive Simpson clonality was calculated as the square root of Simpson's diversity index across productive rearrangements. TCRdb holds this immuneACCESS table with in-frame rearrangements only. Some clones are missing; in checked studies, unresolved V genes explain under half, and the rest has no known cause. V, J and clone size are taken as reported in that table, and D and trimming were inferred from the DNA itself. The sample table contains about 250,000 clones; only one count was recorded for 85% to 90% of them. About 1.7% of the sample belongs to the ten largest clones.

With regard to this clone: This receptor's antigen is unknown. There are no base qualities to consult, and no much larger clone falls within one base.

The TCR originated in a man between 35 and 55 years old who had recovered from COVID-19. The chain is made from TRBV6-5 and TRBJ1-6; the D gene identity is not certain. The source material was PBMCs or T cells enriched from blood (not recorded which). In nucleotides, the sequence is TGTGCCAGCAGTTACGGGAGCTCCTATAATTCACCCCTCCACTTT. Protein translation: CASSYGSSYNSPLHF.